The 24 T cell receptor beta chains presented below share a single source sample, sequenced in a study of Ad26.COV2.S vaccination and SARS-CoV-2 variants. Method: immunoSEQ multiplex PCR; TCRdb's copy keeps in-frame clones and lacks some. The sample has about 350,000 clones, 80% to 90% seen once. Treatment denoted: some 20 received Ad26.COV2.S at low or high dose, single or two shots; 5 received placebo; per-sample allocation not given. The investigators took samples on day 63 after the first vaccine or placebo injection. The specimen was peripheral blood, collected in a trial of Ad26.COV2.S vaccine versus placebo. The receptors were gathered from a person between 18 and 60 years old who received the Ad26.COV2.S COVID-19 vaccine or a placebo.

This clone was recorded once. The gene calls are TRBV19 and TRBJ2-5; 9 bases fit TRBD2. The CDR3 loop spans 14 amino acids. The junction had 7 bases not matched to a gene; V was cut back by 6 bases and J by 5 bases. The germline V gene has CDR1 LNHDA and CDR2 SQIVND (reference sequence). The CDR3 bases are TGTGCCAGTAGGGCTAGCGGGGAGGGGGAGACCCAGTACTTC. Translating it yields CASRASGEGETQYF.

The chain recombines TRBV28 with TRBJ2-7, with 7 positions matching TRBD1. The CDR3 spans 14 residues. The J segment lost 0 bases and the V segment lost 7 bases, leaving 6 bases of the junction unmatched. The germline CDR1 and CDR2 sequences are MDHEN and SYDVKM. The CDR3 loop reads CASTIDRASYEQYF. In nucleotides, the CDR3 is TGTGCCAGCACCATCGACAGGGCCTCCTACGAGCAGTACTTC.

The V and J genes are TRBV2 and TRBJ2-3, with no clear D. CDR1 is SNHLY and CDR2 is FYNNEI in the germline V gene. CDR3 length equals 14 residues. V lost 3 bases and J lost 4, with 11 bases in between. CDR3 DNA sequence: TGTGCCAGCAGTGATGCCAGTTTCCCAGATACGCAGTATTTT. As protein: CASSDASFPDTQYF.

The rearrangement links TRBV5-6 to TRBJ1-6; TRBD1 aligns across 7 bases. The ends lost 0 bases at V and 7 bases at J; junction bases unmatched: 7. The CDR3 length is 16 residues. Germline V CDR1 and CDR2: SGHDT, YYEEEE. The chain's CDR3 is CASSLVRGQQNSPLHF. As DNA, the CDR3 is TGTGCCAGCAGCTTGGTGAGGGGACAGCAAAATTCACCCCTCCACTTT.

The chain recombines TRBV3-1 (or the pseudogene TRBV3-2) with TRBJ2-7, with a possible D match to TRBD1 (6 bases). With 0 bases removed from V and 3 bases from J, the gap between germline ends came to 18 bases. The CDR3 sequence is 17 residues long. CDR1 and CDR2 from the germline V gene are LGHDT and YNNKEL (reference sequence). The CDR3, as DNA: TGTGCCAGCAGCCAAGATGACTTCGGGACACCTTACTACGAGCAGTACTTC. Protein: CASSQDDFGTPYYEQYF.

The chain has TRBV25-1 and TRBJ2-3, with 7 bases identical to TRBD1. Germline trimming cut 3 bases from V and 4 bases from J; bases unmatched to any gene: 1. CDR1 and CDR2 (germline): MGHDK, SYGVNS. This CDR3 comprises 13 residues. The CDR3 region is CASSDQGADTQYF. Here the CDR3 DNA reads TGTGCCAGCAGTGACCAGGGGGCAGATACGCAGTATTTT.

This clone was counted between two and nine times. CDR3: CATGGEVPNQPQHF. DNA for the CDR3: TGTGCCACCGGAGGGGAGGTTCCAAATCAGCCCCAGCATTTT. The chain has TRBV6-6 and TRBJ1-5; tentatively, D is TRBD1 (5 bases). CDR1 is MNHNY, CDR2 SVGAGI, per germline (reference sequence). With 10 bases removed from V and 4 bases from J, the gap between germline ends came to 17 bases. The CDR3 extends over 14 amino acids.

The chain links TRBV2 to TRBJ2-7, with D possibly being TRBD2 (7 bases). The ends were cut back, 2 bases at V and 6 bases at J, with 17 bases in the middle. This CDR3 contains 15 residues. Germline V gene lookup returns CDR1 SNHLY and CDR2 FYNNEI. In DNA form, the CDR3 reads TGTGCCAGCAGTGAATGGGGGGGGCGGCGTGGCGAGCAGTACTTC. Protein: CASSEWGGRRGEQYF.

The chain combines TRBV11-2 with TRBJ1-1; the match to TRBD1 covers 9 bases. The CDR3 loop spans 13 amino acids. After removal of 3 bases from V and 8 bases from J, the junction contained 4 bases not matched to a gene. From germline, CDR1 is SGHAT and CDR2 FQNNGV. Here the CDR3 reads CASSFGQGREAFF. The CDR3 nucleotides read TGTGCCAGCAGCTTCGGACAGGGGAGGGAAGCTTTCTTT.

The CDR3 DNA follows: TGTGCCTGGAGAGATTCAACAGGGCCGCGCGAAAAACTGTTTTTT. This gives the protein CAWRDSTGPREKLFF. This rearrangement joins TRBV30 to TRBJ1-4; tentative D call: TRBD1 (6 bases). The CDR3 length is 15 residues. Trimming left V 3 bases short and J 8 bases short, with 19 bases between. Looked up from germline, CDR1 is GTSNPN and CDR2 is SVGIG (reference sequence). The full variable domain, rest sourced from reference TRBV30 and TRBJ1-4, is SQTIHQWPATLVQPVGSPLSLECTVEGTSNPNLYWYRQAAGRGLQLLFYSVGIGQISSEVPQNLSASRPQDRQFILSSKKLLLSDSGFYLCAWRDSTGPREKLFFGSGTQLSVL.

The gene calls are TRBV30 and TRBJ2-7; D gene ambiguous. Per the germline V gene, CDR1 is GTSNPN and CDR2 is SVGIG (reference sequence). V was pared by 1 base and J by 7 bases, with 14 bases between. The CDR3 contains 13 residues. The CDR3 nucleotides are TGTGCCTGGAGTGATCCTAGACCTGGGGAGCAGTACTTC. Translation: CAWSDPRPGEQYF.

V gene TRBV5-4 combines with J gene TRBJ1-2; D not certain. V lost 4 bases and J lost 5, with 15 bases in between. This CDR3 region has 14 residues. The germline gives CDR1 SGHNT, CDR2 YYREEE (reference sequence). CDR3 DNA sequence: TGTGCCAGCAGCCGAGACTCTTCTTTTTATGGCTACACCTTC. It is translated as CASSRDSSFYGYTF.

The chain couples TRBV11-2 to TRBJ1-2; TRBD1 aligns across 9 bases. The CDR3 has 14 amino acids. After removal of 5 bases from V and 4 bases from J, the junction contained 5 bases not matched to a gene. CDR1 is SGHAT, CDR2 FQNNGV, per germline. CDR3 in DNA: TGTGCCAGCAGCCTCGGGACAGGGACCTATGGCTACACCTTC. It translates to CASSLGTGTYGYTF.

This clone was observed a handful of times. V usage is TRBV10-3 and J usage is TRBJ2-5; the D is unclear. Germline-derived CDR1 and CDR2 are ENHRY and SYGVKD. The V gene lost 7 bases and the J gene lost 5 bases, with 17 bases spanning the gap. The CDR3 extends over 14 amino acids. CDR3 sequence reads: CAINPDPSWETQYF. In DNA form, the CDR3 reads TGTGCCATCAATCCGGACCCGTCATGGGAGACCCAGTACTTC.

The J gene is TRBJ1-6, the V gene TRBV19; D gene uncertain. Trimming stripped 5 bases from V and 1 base from J, with 0 bases between. This CDR3 is built from 12 residues. Per the germline V gene, CDR1 is LNHDA and CDR2 is SQIVND (reference sequence). The CDR3 here is CASSSYNSPLHF. CDR3 nucleotides: TGTGCCAGTAGTTCCTATAATTCACCCCTCCACTTT.

The chain recombines TRBV19 with TRBJ1-6; no clear D gene. CDR3 length equals 16 residues. V was clipped by 3 bases and J by 2 bases, with 11 bases between them. Germline CDR1 LNHDA, CDR2 SQIVND (reference sequence). The CDR3 sequence is CASSIGRTPYNSPLHF. CDR3 in DNA: TGTGCCAGTAGTATTGGTAGGACCCCCTATAATTCACCCCTCCACTTT.

The rearrangement joins TRBV19 to TRBJ1-1; 10 nucleotides agree with TRBD1. With 6 bases clipped from V and 5 bases from J, the junction kept 6 bases outside the gene matches. The CDR3 has 14 residues. Germline loops: CDR1 LNHDA, CDR2 SQIVND (reference sequence). CDR3: CASRQRQGATEAFF. The CDR3 DNA reads TGTGCCAGTAGACAACGACAGGGGGCAACTGAAGCTTTCTTT.

V is TRBV5-1 and J is TRBJ1-3, with TRBD1 matching over 10 bases. Germline trimming cut 4 bases from V and 6 bases from J; bases unmatched to any gene: 4. The CDR3 extends over 14 amino acids. Germline CDR1 and CDR2: SGHRS and YFSETQ. The CDR3 protein is CASSPDRGLNTIYF. The CDR3 DNA sequence: TGCGCCAGCAGCCCCGACAGGGGGCTAAACACCATATATTTT.

V gene TRBV30 combines with J gene TRBJ1-2; D may be TRBD1 (6 bases). The CDR3 is 13 amino acids. The V end was cut by 0 bases, the J end by 4 bases, with 9 bases between. Per germline, CDR1 GTSNPN and CDR2 SVGIG (reference sequence). The DNA of the CDR3 is TGTGCCTGGAGTGTCTCCAGGGGCTATGGCTACACCTTC. Translated: CAWSVSRGYGYTF. Looking up the rest from reference TRBV30 and TRBJ1-2 gives the full variable domain: SQTIHQWPATLVQPVGSPLSLECTVEGTSNPNLYWYRQAAGRGLQLLFYSVGIGQISSEVPQNLSASRPQDRQFILSSKKLLLSDSGFYLCAWSVSRGYGYTFGSGTRLTVV.

The V gene is TRBV5-6, the J gene TRBJ2-7; TRBD2 matches at 16 bases. This CDR3 spans 19 amino acids. The germline V gene has CDR1 SGHDT and CDR2 YYEEEE. V trimming: 2 bases; J trimming: 0 bases; junction bases outside the gene matches: 8. The CDR3 DNA reads TGTGCCAGCAGCTTTAAGTGGGGACTAGCGGGGGGGCGCTCCTACGAGCAGTACTTC. Translated, it gives CASSFKWGLAGGRSYEQYF.

The genes are TRBV30 and TRBJ1-6, with a possible D match to TRBD1 (6 bases). Trimming removed 0 bases at V and 7 bases at J, with 10 bases between. The CDR3 length is 14 residues. Looked up from germline, CDR1 is GTSNPN and CDR2 is SVGIG (reference sequence). DNA for the CDR3: TGTGCCTGGAGTGTGGGGACAAGCAATTCACCCCTCCACTTT. As protein: CAWSVGTSNSPLHF.

The V gene is TRBV30, the J gene TRBJ2-5; 7 nucleotides line up with TRBD2. The CDR3 is 19 amino acids. From germline, CDR1 is GTSNPN and CDR2 SVGIG (reference sequence). V shed 3 bases, J shed 4 bases, and the junction held 23 bases outside the gene matches. The CDR3 reads CAWSLIPYGGFGWVETQYF. In DNA form, the CDR3 reads TGTGCCTGGAGCCTTATCCCTTACGGGGGGTTTGGGTGGGTAGAGACCCAGTACTTC. Full variable domain (remainder filled in from reference TRBV30 and TRBJ2-5): SQTIHQWPATLVQPVGSPLSLECTVEGTSNPNLYWYRQAAGRGLQLLFYSVGIGQISSEVPQNLSASRPQDRQFILSSKKLLLSDSGFYLCAWSLIPYGGFGWVETQYFGPGTRLLVL.

This chain connects TRBV6-5 to TRBJ1-1, with D possibly matching TRBD1 (5 bases). Germline V gene lookup returns CDR1 MNHEY and CDR2 SVGAGI. V dropped 2 bases and J dropped 4 bases, with 11 bases sitting between them. CDR3 length equals 14 residues. CDR3 sequence reads: CASSYNGGGTEAFF. CDR3 sequence (DNA): TGTGCCAGCAGTTACAATGGGGGGGGCACTGAAGCTTTCTTT.

This clone was observed a single time. This chain uses TRBV4-2 with TRBJ2-5; D call uncertain. CDR1 and CDR2 from the germline V gene are LGHNA and YNFKEQ. V was shortened by 0 bases and J by 2 bases, with 10 bases between the two germline ends. The CDR3 spans 15 residues. This CDR3 is CASSQDWSRQETQYF. CDR3 nucleotides: TGTGCCAGCAGCCAAGATTGGAGCAGACAAGAGACCCAGTACTTC.